The entry below gives a single T cell receptor (beta chain) sequence along with its context. The record originates from a study of blood T cells in healthy people across ages. This CDR3 spans 16 amino acids. The V and J ends lost 1 base and 2 bases respectively, with 14 bases between them. Germline V gene sequence: CDR1 SGHRS, CDR2 YFSETQ. The authors ran a second PCR of 7 to 11 cycles using a sample-barcoded 5' primer and a J-beta primer mix. TCRdb re-called the 5' RACE reads through MiXCR, storing one row per CDR3 protein. The sample carries around 990,000 distinct CDR3 sequences, around 25% recorded once. These sequences were also reported in another study, on T cells of mothers and their children. That source reports: An overlap that was slightly higher, though non-significant, was seen in related mother-child pairs versus unrelated pairs.

The receptor's source is a girl aged 2-10 years in good health. The source material was blood. V and J are TRBV5-1 and TRBJ2-3, with a possible D match to TRBD2 (6 bases). CDR3 DNA sequence: TGCGCCAGCAGCTTGTACGGCGGGAAGGACACAGATACGCAGTATTTT. Translation: CASSLYGGKDTDTQYF.